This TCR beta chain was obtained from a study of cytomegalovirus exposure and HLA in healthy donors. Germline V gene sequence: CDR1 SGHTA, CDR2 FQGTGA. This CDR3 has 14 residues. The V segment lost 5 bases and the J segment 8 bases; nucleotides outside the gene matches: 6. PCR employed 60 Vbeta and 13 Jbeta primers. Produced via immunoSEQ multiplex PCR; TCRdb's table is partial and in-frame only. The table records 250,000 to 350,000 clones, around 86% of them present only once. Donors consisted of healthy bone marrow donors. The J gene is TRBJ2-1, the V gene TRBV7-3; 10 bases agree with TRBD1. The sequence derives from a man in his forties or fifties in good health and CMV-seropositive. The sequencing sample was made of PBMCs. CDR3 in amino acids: CASSRTGGRDEQFF. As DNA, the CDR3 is TGTGCCAGCAGCCGGACAGGGGGTAGGGATGAGCAGTTCTTC.